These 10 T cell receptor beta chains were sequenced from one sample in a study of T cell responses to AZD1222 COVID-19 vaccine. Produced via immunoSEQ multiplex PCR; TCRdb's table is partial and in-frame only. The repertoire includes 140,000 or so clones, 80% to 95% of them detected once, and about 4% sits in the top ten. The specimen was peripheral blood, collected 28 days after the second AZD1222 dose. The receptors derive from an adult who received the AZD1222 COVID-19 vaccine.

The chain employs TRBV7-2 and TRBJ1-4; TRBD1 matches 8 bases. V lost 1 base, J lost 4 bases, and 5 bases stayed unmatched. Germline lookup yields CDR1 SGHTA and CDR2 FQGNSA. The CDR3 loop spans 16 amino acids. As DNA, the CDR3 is TGTGCCAGCAGCTTAGGGGGACAGGCCTTTAATGAAAAACTGTTTTTT. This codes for CASSLGGQAFNEKLFF. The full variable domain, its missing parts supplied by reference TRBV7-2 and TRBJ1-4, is GAGVSQSPSNKVTEKGKDVELRCDPISGHTALYWYRQSLGQGLEFLIYFQGNSAPDKSGLPSDRFSAERTGGSVSTLTIQRTQQEDSAVYLCASSLGGQAFNEKLFFGSGTQLSVL.

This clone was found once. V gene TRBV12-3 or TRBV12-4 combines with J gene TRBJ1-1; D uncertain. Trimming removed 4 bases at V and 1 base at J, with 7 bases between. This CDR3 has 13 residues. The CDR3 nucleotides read TGTGCCAGCAGTTATACGGCGAACACTGAAGCTTTCTTT. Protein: CASSYTANTEAFF.

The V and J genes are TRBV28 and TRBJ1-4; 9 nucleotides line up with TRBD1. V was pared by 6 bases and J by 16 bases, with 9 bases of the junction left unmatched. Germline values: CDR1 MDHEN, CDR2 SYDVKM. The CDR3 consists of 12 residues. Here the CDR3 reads CASSSLDRGAFF. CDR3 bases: TGTGCCAGCAGCTCCCTGGACAGGGGAGCGTTTTTT.

This chain's CDR3 is CASSAQVRMNTEAFF. Written as DNA, the CDR3 is TGTGCCAGCAGTGCGCAGGTCAGAATGAACACTGAAGCTTTCTTT. This chain connects TRBV28 to TRBJ1-1, with unresolved D. The CDR3 sequence is 15 residues long. V was shortened by 5 bases and J by 0 bases, with 13 bases between the two germline ends. Germline values: CDR1 MDHEN, CDR2 SYDVKM.

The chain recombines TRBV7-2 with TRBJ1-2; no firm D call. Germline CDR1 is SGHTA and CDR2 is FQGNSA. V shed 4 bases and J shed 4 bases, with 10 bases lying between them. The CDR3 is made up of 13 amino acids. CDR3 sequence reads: CASSSAGFYGYTF. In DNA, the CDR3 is TGTGCCAGCAGCTCGGCAGGATTCTATGGCTACACCTTC.

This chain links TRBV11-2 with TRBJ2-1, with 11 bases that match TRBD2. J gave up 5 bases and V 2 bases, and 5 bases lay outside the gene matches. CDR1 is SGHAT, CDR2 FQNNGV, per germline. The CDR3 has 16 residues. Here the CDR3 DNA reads TGTGCCAGCAGCTTAAGTGGGACTAGCGGCGACAATGAGCAGTTCTTC. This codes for CASSLSGTSGDNEQFF. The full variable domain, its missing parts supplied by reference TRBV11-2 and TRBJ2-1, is EAGVAQSPRYKIIEKRQSVAFWCNPISGHATLYWYQQILGQGPKLLIQFQNNGVVDDSQLPKDRFSAERLKGVDSTLKIQPAKLEDSAVYLCASSLSGTSGDNEQFFGPGTRLTVL.

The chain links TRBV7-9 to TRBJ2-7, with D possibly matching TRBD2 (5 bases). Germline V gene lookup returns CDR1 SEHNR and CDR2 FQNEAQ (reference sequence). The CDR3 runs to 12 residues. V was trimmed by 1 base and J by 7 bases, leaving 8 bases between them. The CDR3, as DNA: TGTGCCAGCAGCTTAGTCCGGACTGAGCAGTACTTC. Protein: CASSLVRTEQYF. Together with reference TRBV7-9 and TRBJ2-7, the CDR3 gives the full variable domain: DTGVSQNPRHKITKRGQNVTFRCDPISEHNRLYWYRQTLGQGPEFLTYFQNEAQLEKSRLLSDRFSAERPKGSFSTLEIQRTEQGDSAMYLCASSLVRTEQYFGPGTRLTVT.

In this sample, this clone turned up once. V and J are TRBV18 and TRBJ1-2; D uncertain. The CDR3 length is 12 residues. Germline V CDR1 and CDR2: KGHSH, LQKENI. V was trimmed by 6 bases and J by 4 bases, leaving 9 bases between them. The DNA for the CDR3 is TGTGCCAGCTCCCCGTCTGCCTATGGCTACACCTTC. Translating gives CASSPSAYGYTF.

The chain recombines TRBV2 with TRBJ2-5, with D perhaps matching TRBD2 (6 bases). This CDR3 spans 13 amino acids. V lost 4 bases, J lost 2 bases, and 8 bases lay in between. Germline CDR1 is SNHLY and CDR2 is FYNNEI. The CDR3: CASSAGVQETQYF. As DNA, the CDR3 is TGTGCCAGCAGTGCGGGAGTTCAAGAGACCCAGTACTTC.

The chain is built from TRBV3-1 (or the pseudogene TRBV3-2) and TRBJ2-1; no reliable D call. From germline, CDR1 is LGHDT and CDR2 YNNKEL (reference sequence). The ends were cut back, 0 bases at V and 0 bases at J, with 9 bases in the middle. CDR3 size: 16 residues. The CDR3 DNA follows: TGTGCCAGCAGCCAAGATTTAAGGATCTCCTACAATGAGCAGTTCTTC. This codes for CASSQDLRISYNEQFF.